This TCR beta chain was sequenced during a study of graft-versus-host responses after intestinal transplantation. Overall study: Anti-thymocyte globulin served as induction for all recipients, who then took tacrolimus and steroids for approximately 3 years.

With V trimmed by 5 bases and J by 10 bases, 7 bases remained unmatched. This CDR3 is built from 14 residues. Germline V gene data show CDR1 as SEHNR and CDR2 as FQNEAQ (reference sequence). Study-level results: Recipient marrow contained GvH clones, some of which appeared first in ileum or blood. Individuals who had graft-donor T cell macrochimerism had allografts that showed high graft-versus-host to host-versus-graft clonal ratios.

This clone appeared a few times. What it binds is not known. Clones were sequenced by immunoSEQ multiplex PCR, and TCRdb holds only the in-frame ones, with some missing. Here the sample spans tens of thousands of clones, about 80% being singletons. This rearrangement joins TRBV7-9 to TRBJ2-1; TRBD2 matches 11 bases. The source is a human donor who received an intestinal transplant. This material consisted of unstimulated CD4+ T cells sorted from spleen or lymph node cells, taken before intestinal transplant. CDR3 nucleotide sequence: TGTGCCAGCAGCCTAGTGGGACTAGCGGCCGAGCAGTTCTTC. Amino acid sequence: CASSLVGLAAEQFF.